What follows are 19 T cell receptor beta chains derived from one specimen sequenced in a study of T cell responses to AZD1222 COVID-19 vaccine. The data were produced by immunoSEQ multiplex PCR, yet TCRdb's version contains in-frame clones alone and is incomplete. This table has about 53,000 clones, roughly 84% appearing once. The material was peripheral blood, obtained on day 0 of AZD1222 vaccination. The receptors here all came from an adult in good health.

V gene TRBV18 combines with J gene TRBJ1-1, with 8 bases matching TRBD1. The CDR3 sequence is 16 residues long. The trim removed 3 bases at V and 3 bases at J, leaving 9 bases unmatched. Germline CDR1 KGHSH, CDR2 LQKENI. This CDR3 is CASSPSADRGDTEAFF. CDR3 nucleotides: TGTGCCAGCTCACCTTCAGCAGACAGGGGAGACACTGAAGCTTTCTTT.

V gene TRBV19 combines with J gene TRBJ2-2; perhaps TRBD1 as D (5 bases). Per the germline V gene, CDR1 is LNHDA and CDR2 is SQIVND (reference sequence). Trimming took off 6 bases at V and 4 bases at J, with 15 bases between the two ends. The CDR3 length is 15 residues. CDR3 in DNA: TGTGCCAGTAGCCAAAAGGGCAGGGTCACCGGGGAGCTGTTTTTT. This gives the protein CASSQKGRVTGELFF.

This clone was seen only a few times. V is TRBV10-3 and J is TRBJ1-2; D call uncertain. Germline values: CDR1 ENHRY, CDR2 SYGVKD. This CDR3 is built from 14 residues. Trimming cost V 0 bases and J 7 bases, with 12 bases left between them. The CDR3 region is CAISESSGRIGYTF. CDR3 nucleotide sequence: TGTGCCATCAGTGAGTCGAGCGGGCGAATTGGCTACACCTTC.

This CDR3 reads CASSLGTAGSSYEQYF. The CDR3 DNA is TGCGCCAGCAGCTTGGGGACGGCTGGGAGCTCCTACGAGCAGTACTTC. The rearrangement links TRBV5-1 to TRBJ2-7; possible D gene TRBD2, 5 bases. Germline loops: CDR1 SGHRS, CDR2 YFSETQ. The V end lost 0 bases, the J end lost 0 bases, and 13 bases lay between the germline ends. The CDR3 has 16 amino acids.

V usage is TRBV2 and J usage is TRBJ1-1, with D perhaps matching TRBD1 (6 bases). CDR3 length: 14 amino acids. Germline V gives CDR1 SNHLY, CDR2 FYNNEI. V was pared by 8 bases and J by 0 bases, with 13 bases between. The CDR3 protein is CASSKGGLNTEAFF. The CDR3 region has the DNA TGTGCCAGCTCCAAGGGGGGTTTGAACACTGAAGCTTTCTTT.

The chain joins TRBV2 to TRBJ1-4; 7 bases match TRBD1. The CDR3 is 15 amino acids. Losses at the gene ends were 4 bases for V and 8 bases for J; bases not matched to a gene: 10. CDR1 is SNHLY and CDR2 is FYNNEI in the germline V gene. As DNA, the CDR3 is TGTGCCAGCAGTGGGAACAGGGGTTACGAAGAAAAACTGTTTTTT. Protein: CASSGNRGYEEKLFF. Based on the CDR3 plus reference TRBV2 and TRBJ1-4, the full variable domain is EPEVTQTPSHQVTQMGQEVILRCVPISNHLYFYWYRQILGQKVEFLVSFYNNEISEKSEIFDDQFSVERPDGSNFTLKIRSTKLEDSAMYFCASSGNRGYEEKLFFGSGTQLSVL.

This CDR3 is CASSYTDWRETQYF. The CDR3 coding sequence is TGTGCCAGCAGTTACACCGACTGGCGCGAGACCCAGTACTTC. The chain uses TRBV6-2 or TRBV6-3 and TRBJ2-5; D call uncertain. The CDR3 is made up of 14 amino acids. V gave up 2 bases and J gave up 5 bases, with 12 bases separating them. Germline V gene sequence: CDR1 MNHEY, CDR2 SVGEGT.

This rearrangement joins TRBV30 to TRBJ1-2; 9 positions agree with TRBD1. The CDR3 is made up of 14 amino acids. J gave up 7 bases and V 5 bases, and 11 bases lay outside the gene matches. In germline, CDR1 is GTSNPN, CDR2 SVGIG (reference sequence). The CDR3 reads CAWEGQGSLPGYTF. The CDR3 DNA sequence: TGTGCCTGGGAGGGACAGGGTAGTCTCCCTGGCTACACCTTC.

In regard to this clone: A far larger clone lies a single base away; this is likely a read error. Distinct nucleotide sequences in the sample also encode this CDR3. The chain combines TRBV4-2 with TRBJ1-6, with a possible D match to TRBD1 (5 bases). Germline CDR1 reads LGHNA; CDR2 reads YNFKEQ. V shed 1 base and J shed 8 bases, with 6 bases lying between them. This CDR3 is built from 13 residues. CDR3 in amino acids: CASSQGGDSPLHF. Written as DNA, the CDR3 is TGTGCCAGCAGCCAAGGAGGGGATTCACCCCTCCACTTT.

This chain connects TRBV5-4 to TRBJ2-5, with D tentatively TRBD1 (5 bases). This CDR3 region has 13 residues. Germline V CDR1 and CDR2: SGHNT, YYREEE (reference sequence). V lost 5 bases and J lost 1, with 9 bases in between. The CDR3 is CASSPDTQETQYF. The CDR3, as DNA: TGTGCCAGCAGTCCGGACACCCAAGAGACCCAGTACTTC. Supplemented by reference TRBV5-4 and TRBJ2-5, the full variable domain reads ETGVTQSPTHLIKTRGQQVTLRCSSQSGHNTVSWYQQALGQGPQFIFQYYREEENGRGNFPPRFSGLQFPNYSSELNVNALELDDSALYLCASSPDTQETQYFGPGTRLLVL.

This chain uses TRBV4-3 with TRBJ1-4, with a possible D match to TRBD1 (5 bases). There are 15 residues in the CDR3. Germline CDR1 is LGHNA and CDR2 is YSLEER. V was cut by 0 bases and J by 7 bases, with 12 bases left in between. The CDR3 region has the DNA TGCGCCAGCAGCCAAGATCTGGGGGAGTCTGAAAAACTGTTTTTT. Translating gives CASSQDLGESEKLFF.

V usage is TRBV6-5 and J usage is TRBJ1-2; D is possibly TRBD1 (6 bases). CDR3 length: 15 amino acids. The germline gives CDR1 MNHEY, CDR2 SVGAGI. V lost 5 bases and J lost 3, with 16 bases in between. The CDR3 nucleotides read TGTGCCAGCAGTACTTACAGGGACGGCGACTATGGCTACACCTTC. Protein product: CASSTYRDGDYGYTF.

This sequence joins TRBV20-1 and TRBJ2-1; tentative D call: TRBD2 (6 bases). Germline V gene lookup returns CDR1 DFQATT and CDR2 SNEGSKA (reference sequence). V gave up 3 bases and J gave up 3 bases, with 18 bases separating them. The CDR3 is 16 residues long. For the CDR3, the DNA is TGCAGTGCTAGTCGTCCCAGTGGCGGGGACTACAATGAGCAGTTCTTC. This gives the protein CSASRPSGGDYNEQFF.

This chain joins TRBV18 and TRBJ1-4; TRBD1 is a possible D gene (5 bases). The CDR3 contains 14 residues. V lost 8 bases and J lost 7, with 17 bases in between. Per the germline V gene, CDR1 is KGHSH and CDR2 is LQKENI. The CDR3 protein is CASKPGGSGEKLFF. In DNA form, the CDR3 reads TGTGCCAGCAAACCTGGGGGTTCGGGTGAAAAACTGTTTTTT. Combining the CDR3 with reference TRBV18 and TRBJ1-4 gives the whole variable domain NAGVMQNPRHLVRRRGQEARLRCSPMKGHSHVYWYRQLPEEGLKFMVYLQKENIIDESGMPKERFSAEFPKEGPSILRIQQVVRGDSAAYFCASKPGGSGEKLFFGSGTQLSVL.

The chain has TRBV30 and TRBJ1-2, with D uncertain. Germline V CDR1 and CDR2: GTSNPN, SVGIG (reference sequence). V lost 4 bases and J 0 bases, leaving 6 bases between the germline ends. This CDR3 is built from 12 residues. The chain's CDR3 is CAWMGANYGYTF. CDR3 DNA sequence: TGTGCCTGGATGGGAGCTAACTATGGCTACACCTTC.

The chain employs TRBV5-5 and TRBJ2-7; D gene ambiguous. This CDR3 spans 13 amino acids. CDR1 and CDR2 from the germline V gene are SGHKS and YYEKEE (reference sequence). The ends were cut back, 2 bases at V and 2 bases at J, with 8 bases in the middle. The CDR3 region has the DNA TGTGCCAGCAGCTTTGGCCCGCCCTACGAGCAGTACTTC. As protein: CASSFGPPYEQYF.

The chain couples TRBV6-5 to TRBJ2-5, with 14 bases matching TRBD2. V was pared by 6 bases and J by 7 bases, with 7 bases of the junction left unmatched. The CDR3 consists of 15 residues. Germline values: CDR1 MNHEY, CDR2 SVGAGI. The CDR3 DNA is TGTGCCAGCAGCAGACTAGCGGGAGGGGGGGGGACCCAGTACTTC. Protein: CASSRLAGGGGTQYF.

The V and J genes are TRBV7-2 and TRBJ2-1; 7 nucleotides match TRBD2. The CDR3 totals 15 residues. The germline V gene has CDR1 SGHTA and CDR2 FQGNSA. With 1 base clipped from V and 2 bases from J, the junction kept 2 bases outside the gene matches. Written as DNA, the CDR3 is TGTGCCAGCAGCTTAGAGACTAGCCCCTACAATGAGCAGTTCTTC. Translation: CASSLETSPYNEQFF.

In this sample, this clone turned up a few times. CDR3 nucleotides: TGTGCCAGCTCAGAGGGCGGGAGGTCCTCCTACGAGCAGTACTTC. Residues: CASSEGGRSSYEQYF. This sequence joins TRBV18 and TRBJ2-7, with 8 bases identical to TRBD2. The V and J ends lost 5 bases and 0 bases, in that order; junction bases with no gene match: 6. Germline-derived CDR1 and CDR2 are KGHSH and LQKENI. The CDR3 is 15 amino acids.